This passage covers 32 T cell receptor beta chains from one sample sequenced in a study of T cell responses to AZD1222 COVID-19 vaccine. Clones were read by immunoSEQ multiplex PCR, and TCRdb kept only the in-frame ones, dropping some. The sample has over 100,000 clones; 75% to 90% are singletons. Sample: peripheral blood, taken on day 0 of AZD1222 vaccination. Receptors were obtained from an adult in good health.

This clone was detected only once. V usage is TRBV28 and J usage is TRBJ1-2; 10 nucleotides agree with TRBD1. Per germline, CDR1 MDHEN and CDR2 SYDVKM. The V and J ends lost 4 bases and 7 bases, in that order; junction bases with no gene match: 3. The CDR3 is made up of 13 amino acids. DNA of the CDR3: TGTGCCAGCAGTTCCGGGGACAGGGGTGGCTACACCTTC. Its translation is CASSSGDRGGYTF.

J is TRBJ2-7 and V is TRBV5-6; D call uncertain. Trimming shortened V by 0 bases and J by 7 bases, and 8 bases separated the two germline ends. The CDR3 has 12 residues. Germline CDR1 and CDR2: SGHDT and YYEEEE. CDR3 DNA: TGTGCCAGCAGCTTGGACGGATTGGAGCAGTACTTC. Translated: CASSLDGLEQYF.

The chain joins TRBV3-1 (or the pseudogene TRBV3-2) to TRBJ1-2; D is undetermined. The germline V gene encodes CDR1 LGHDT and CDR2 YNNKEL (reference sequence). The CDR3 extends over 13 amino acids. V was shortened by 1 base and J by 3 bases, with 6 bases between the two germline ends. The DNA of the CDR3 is TGTGCCAGCAGCCAAGGGTGGGACTATGGCTACACCTTC. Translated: CASSQGWDYGYTF.

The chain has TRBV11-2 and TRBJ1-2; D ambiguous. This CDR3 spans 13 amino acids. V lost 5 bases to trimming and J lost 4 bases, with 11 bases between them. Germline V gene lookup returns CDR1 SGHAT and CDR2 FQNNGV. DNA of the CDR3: TGTGCCAGCAGCCCCTTCGATCGCTATGGCTACACCTTC. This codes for CASSPFDRYGYTF.

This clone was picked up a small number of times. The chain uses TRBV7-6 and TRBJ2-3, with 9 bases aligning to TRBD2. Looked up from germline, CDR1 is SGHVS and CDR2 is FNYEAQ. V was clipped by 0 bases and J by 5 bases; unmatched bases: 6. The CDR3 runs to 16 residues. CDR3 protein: CASSLAAGGIGDTQYF. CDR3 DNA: TGTGCCAGCAGCTTAGCAGCGGGAGGAATCGGAGATACGCAGTATTTT.

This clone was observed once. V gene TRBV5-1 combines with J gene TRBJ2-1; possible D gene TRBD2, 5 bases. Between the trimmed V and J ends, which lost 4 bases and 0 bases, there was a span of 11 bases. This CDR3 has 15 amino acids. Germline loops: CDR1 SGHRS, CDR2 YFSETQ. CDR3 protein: CASSPSGSSYNEQFF. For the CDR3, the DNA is TGCGCCAGCAGCCCCTCGGGATCCTCCTACAATGAGCAGTTCTTC.

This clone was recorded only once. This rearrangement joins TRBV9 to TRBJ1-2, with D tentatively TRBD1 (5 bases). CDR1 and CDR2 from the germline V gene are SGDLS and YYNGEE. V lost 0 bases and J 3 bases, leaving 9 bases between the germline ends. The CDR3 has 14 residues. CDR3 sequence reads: CASSVATGDYGYTF. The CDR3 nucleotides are TGTGCCAGCAGCGTAGCGACGGGGGACTATGGCTACACCTTC.

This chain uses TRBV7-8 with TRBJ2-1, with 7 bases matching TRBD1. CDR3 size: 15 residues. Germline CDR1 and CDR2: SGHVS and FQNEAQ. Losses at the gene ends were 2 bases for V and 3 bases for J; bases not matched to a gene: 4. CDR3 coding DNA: TGTGCCAGCAGCTTAAAACGGGACAGCTACAATGAGCAGTTCTTC. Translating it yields CASSLKRDSYNEQFF.

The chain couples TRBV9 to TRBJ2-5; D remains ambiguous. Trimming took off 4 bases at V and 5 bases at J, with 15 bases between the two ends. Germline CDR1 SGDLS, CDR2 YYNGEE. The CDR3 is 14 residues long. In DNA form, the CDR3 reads TGTGCCAGCAGCCCCCACTCCATGATGGAGACCCAGTACTTC. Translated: CASSPHSMMETQYF. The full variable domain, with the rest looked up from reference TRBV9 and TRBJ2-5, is DSGVTQTPKHLITATGQRVTLRCSPRSGDLSVYWYQQSLDQGLQFLIQYYNGEERAKGNILERFSAQQFPDLHSELNLSSLELGDSALYFCASSPHSMMETQYFGPGTRLLVL.

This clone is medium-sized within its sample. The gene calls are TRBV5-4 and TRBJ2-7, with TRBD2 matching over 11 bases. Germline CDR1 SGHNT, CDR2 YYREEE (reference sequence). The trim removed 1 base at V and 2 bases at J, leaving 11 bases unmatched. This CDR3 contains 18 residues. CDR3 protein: CASSLRRLAGWEPYEQYF. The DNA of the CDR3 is TGTGCCAGCAGCTTGAGAAGACTAGCGGGATGGGAACCCTACGAGCAGTACTTC.

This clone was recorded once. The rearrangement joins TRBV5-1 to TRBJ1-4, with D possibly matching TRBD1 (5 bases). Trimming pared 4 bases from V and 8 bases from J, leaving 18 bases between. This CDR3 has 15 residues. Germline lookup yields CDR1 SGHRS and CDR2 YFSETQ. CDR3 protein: CASSLSGFGGEKLFF. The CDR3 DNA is TGCGCCAGCAGCCTCTCCGGGTTCGGGGGGGAAAAACTGTTTTTT.

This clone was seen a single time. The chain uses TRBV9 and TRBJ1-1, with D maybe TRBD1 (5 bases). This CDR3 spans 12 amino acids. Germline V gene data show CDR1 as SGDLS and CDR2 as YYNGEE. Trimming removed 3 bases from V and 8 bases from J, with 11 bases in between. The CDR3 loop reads CASSAGTEEAFF. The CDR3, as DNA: TGTGCCAGCAGCGCCGGGACCGAAGAAGCTTTCTTT.

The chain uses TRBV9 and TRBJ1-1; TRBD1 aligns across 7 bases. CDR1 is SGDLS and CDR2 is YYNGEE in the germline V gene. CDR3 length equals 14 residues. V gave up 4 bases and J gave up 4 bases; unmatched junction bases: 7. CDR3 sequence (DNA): TGTGCCAGCAGCAGGGACAGAGCTTTCACTGAAGCTTTCTTT. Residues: CASSRDRAFTEAFF.

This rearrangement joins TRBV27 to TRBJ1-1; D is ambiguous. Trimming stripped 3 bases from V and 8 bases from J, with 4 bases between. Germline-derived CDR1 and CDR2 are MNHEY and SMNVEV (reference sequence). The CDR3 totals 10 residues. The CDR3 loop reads CASSFEEAFF. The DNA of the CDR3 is TGTGCCAGCAGTTTCGAGGAAGCTTTCTTT.

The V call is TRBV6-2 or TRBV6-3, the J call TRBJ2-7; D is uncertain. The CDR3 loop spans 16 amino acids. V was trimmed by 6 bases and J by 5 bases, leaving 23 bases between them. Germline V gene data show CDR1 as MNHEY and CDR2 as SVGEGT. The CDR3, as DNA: TGTGCCAGCAGGTACCGCCTAACAGAAAACTACCACGAGCAGTACTTC. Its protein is CASRYRLTENYHEQYF.

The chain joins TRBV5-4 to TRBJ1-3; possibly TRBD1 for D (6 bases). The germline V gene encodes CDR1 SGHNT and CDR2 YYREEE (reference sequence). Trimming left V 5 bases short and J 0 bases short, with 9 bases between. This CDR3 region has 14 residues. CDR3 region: CASSTDSSGNTIYF. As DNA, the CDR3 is TGTGCCAGCAGTACGGACAGCTCTGGAAACACCATATATTTT.

The CDR3 DNA reads as TGTGCCAGTAGTCCATCGAATCTCTACGAGCAGTACTTC. Its translation is CASSPSNLYEQYF. The chain employs TRBV19 and TRBJ2-7, with D hard to call. This CDR3 region has 13 residues. V lost 5 bases, J lost 3 bases, and 11 bases lay in between. CDR1 is LNHDA and CDR2 is SQIVND in the germline V gene (reference sequence).

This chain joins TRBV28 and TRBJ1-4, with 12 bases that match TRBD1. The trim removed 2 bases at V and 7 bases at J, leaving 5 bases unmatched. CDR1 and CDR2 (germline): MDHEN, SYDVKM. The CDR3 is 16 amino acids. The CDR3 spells CASSLPGTGGREKLFF. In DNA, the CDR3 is TGTGCCAGCAGTTTACCAGGGACAGGGGGCCGTGAAAAACTGTTTTTT.

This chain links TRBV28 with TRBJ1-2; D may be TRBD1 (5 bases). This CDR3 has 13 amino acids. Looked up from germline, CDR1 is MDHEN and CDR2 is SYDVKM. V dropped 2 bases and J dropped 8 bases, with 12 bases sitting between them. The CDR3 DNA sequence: TGTGCCAGCAGTTTACAGGGTACGGGAGGCTACACCTTC. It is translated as CASSLQGTGGYTF.

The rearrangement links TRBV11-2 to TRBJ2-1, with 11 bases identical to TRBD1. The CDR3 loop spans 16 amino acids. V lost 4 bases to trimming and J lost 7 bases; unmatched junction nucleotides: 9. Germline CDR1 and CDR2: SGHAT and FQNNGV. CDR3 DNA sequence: TGTGCCAGCAGCTCCGGGACAGGGGGAATTCGTAATGAGCAGTTCTTC. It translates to CASSSGTGGIRNEQFF.

CDR3 loop: CASSFLADNEQFF. The CDR3 DNA sequence: TGTGCCAGCAGTTTTTTAGCGGACAATGAGCAGTTCTTC. The chain is built from TRBV12-3 or TRBV12-4 and TRBJ2-1, with a tentative D call TRBD2 (6 bases). Trimming took off 3 bases at V and 5 bases at J, with 8 bases between the two ends. This CDR3 has 13 amino acids.

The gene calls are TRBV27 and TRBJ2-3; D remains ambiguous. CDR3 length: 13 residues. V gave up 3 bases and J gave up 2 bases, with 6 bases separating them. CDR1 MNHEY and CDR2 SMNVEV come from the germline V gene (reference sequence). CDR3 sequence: CASSLGNTDTQYF. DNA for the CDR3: TGTGCCAGCAGTTTGGGGAACACAGATACGCAGTATTTT.

The CDR3 DNA reads as TGTGCCAGCAGCCCTGGACAGCTCAACACCATATATTTT. This gives the protein CASSPGQLNTIYF. The rearrangement uses TRBV7-9 and TRBJ1-3; possible D gene TRBD1, 6 bases. Trimming took off 5 bases at V and 7 bases at J, with 12 bases between the two ends. The CDR3 loop spans 13 amino acids. Germline V lookup: CDR1 SEHNR, CDR2 FQNEAQ (reference sequence).

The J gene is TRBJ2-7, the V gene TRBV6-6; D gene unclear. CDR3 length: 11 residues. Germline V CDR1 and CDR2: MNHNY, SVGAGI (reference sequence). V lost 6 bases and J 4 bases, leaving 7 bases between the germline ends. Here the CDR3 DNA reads TGTGCCAGCAGGTCCGGGTACGAGCAGTACTTC. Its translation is CASRSGYEQYF.

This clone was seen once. In nucleotides, the CDR3 is TGCGCCAGCAGCCAAGATTGGAGGGAACCAAATGAAAAACTGTTTTTT. Protein product: CASSQDWREPNEKLFF. The gene calls are TRBV4-1 and TRBJ1-4; D is undetermined. Germline V gene data show CDR1 as MGHRA and CDR2 as YSYEKL. The CDR3 consists of 16 residues. The V end lost 0 bases, the J end lost 5 bases, and 13 bases lay between the germline ends.

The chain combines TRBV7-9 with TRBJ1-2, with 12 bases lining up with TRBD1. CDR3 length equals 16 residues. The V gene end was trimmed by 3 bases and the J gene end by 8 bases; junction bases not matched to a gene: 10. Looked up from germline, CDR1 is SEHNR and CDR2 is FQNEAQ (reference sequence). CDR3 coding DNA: TGTGCCAGCAGCTTTCCATCCGGGACAGGGGGCGTCGGCTACACCTTC. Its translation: CASSFPSGTGGVGYTF.

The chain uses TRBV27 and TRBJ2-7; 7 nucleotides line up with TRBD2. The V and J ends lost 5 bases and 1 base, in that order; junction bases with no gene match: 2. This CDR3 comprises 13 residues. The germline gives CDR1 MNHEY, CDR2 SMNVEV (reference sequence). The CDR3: CASSTRGSYEQYF. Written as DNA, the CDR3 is TGTGCCAGCAGTACGCGGGGGTCCTACGAGCAGTACTTC.

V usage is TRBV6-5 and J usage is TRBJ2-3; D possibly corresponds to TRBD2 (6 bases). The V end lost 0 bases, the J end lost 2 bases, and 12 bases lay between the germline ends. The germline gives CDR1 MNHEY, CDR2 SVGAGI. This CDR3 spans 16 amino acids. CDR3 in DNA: TGTGCCAGCAGTTACTCGGCTAGCGATAACACAGATACGCAGTATTTT. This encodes CASSYSASDNTDTQYF.

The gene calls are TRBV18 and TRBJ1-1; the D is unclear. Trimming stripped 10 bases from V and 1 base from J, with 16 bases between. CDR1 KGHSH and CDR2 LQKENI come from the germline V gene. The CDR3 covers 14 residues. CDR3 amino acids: CAIKMALGNTEAFF. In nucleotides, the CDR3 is TGTGCCATTAAAATGGCGTTGGGGAACACTGAAGCTTTCTTT.

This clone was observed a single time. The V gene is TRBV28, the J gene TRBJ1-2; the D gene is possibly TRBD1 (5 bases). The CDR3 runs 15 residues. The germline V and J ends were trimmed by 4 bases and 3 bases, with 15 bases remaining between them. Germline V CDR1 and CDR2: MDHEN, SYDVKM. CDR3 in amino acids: CASSSAGLGHYGYTF. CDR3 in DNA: TGTGCCAGCAGTTCTGCAGGGTTAGGGCACTATGGCTACACCTTC.

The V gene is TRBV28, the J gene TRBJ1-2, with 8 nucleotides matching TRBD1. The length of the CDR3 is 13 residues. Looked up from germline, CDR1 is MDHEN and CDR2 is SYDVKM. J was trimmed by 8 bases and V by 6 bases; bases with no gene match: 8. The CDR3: CASSLTTGAGYTF. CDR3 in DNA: TGTGCCAGCAGCCTCACGACAGGGGCAGGCTACACCTTC.

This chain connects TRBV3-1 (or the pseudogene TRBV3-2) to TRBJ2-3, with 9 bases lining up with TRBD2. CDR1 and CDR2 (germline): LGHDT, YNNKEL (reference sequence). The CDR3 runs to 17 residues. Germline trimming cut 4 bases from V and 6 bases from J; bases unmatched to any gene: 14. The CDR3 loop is CASSPQTSGLRRDTQYF. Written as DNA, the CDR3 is TGTGCCAGCAGCCCACAGACTAGCGGCCTCCGACGGGATACGCAGTATTTT.